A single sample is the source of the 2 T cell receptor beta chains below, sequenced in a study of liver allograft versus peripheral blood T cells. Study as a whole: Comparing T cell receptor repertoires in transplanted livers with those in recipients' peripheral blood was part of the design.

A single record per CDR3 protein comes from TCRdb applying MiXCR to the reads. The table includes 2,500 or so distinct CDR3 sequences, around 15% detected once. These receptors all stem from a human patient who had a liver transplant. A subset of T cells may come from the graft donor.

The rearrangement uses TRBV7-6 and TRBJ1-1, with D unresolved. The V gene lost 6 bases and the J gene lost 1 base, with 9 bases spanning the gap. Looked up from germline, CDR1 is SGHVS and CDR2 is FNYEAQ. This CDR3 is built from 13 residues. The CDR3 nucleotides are TGTGCCAGCAGTCTTACAGAGAACACTGAAGCTTTCTTT. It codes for CASSLTENTEAFF.

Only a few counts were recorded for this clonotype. CDR3 in amino acids: CASSARTVTEAFF. In nucleotides, the CDR3 is TGTGCCAGCAGCGCTCGGACAGTCACTGAAGCTTTCTTT. V usage is TRBV7-9 and J usage is TRBJ1-1, with D tentatively TRBD1 (6 bases). CDR1 is SEHNR, CDR2 FQNEAQ, per germline (reference sequence). V was cut by 5 bases and J by 4 bases, with 11 bases left in between. CDR3 length: 13 amino acids. Looking up the rest from reference TRBV7-9 and TRBJ1-1 gives the full variable domain: DTGVSQNPRHKITKRGQNVTFRCDPISEHNRLYWYRQTLGQGPEFLTYFQNEAQLEKSRLLSDRFSAERPKGSFSTLEIQRTEQGDSAMYLCASSARTVTEAFFGQGTRLTVV.